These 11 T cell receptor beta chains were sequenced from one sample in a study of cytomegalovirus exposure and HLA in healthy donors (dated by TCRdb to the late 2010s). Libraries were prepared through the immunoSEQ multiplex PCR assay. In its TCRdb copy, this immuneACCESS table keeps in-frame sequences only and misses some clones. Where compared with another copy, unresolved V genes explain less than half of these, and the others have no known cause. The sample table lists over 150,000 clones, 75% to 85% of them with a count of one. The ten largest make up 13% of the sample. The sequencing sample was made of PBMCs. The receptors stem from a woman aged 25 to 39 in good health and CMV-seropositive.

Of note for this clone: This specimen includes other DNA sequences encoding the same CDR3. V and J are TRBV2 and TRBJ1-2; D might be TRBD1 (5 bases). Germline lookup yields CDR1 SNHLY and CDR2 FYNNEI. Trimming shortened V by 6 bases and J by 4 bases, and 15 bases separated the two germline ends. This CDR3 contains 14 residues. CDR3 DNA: TGTGCCAGCAGCGAGGAAGGGGTTGGCTATGGCTACACCTTC. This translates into CASSEEGVGYGYTF.

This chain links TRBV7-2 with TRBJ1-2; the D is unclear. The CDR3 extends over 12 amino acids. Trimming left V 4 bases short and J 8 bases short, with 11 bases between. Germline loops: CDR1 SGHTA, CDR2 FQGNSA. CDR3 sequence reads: CASSSRVNGYTF. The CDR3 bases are TGTGCCAGCAGCTCACGGGTGAACGGCTACACCTTC.

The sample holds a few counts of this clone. The CDR3 is CASSERGGQGAYEQYF. DNA of the CDR3: TGTGCCAGCAGCGAAAGGGGCGGACAGGGGGCCTACGAGCAGTACTTC. The V and J genes are TRBV6-1 and TRBJ2-7, with TRBD1 matching 10 bases. Germline CDR1 MNHNS, CDR2 SASEGT. The CDR3 is made up of 16 amino acids. With 6 bases clipped from V and 2 bases from J, the junction kept 10 bases outside the gene matches.

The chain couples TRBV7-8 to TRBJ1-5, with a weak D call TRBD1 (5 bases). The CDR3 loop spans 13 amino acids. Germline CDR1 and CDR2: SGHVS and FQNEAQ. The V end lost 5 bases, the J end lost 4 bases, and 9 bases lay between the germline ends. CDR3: CASSKTDNQPQHF. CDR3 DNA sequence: TGTGCCAGCAGCAAGACAGATAATCAGCCCCAGCATTTT.

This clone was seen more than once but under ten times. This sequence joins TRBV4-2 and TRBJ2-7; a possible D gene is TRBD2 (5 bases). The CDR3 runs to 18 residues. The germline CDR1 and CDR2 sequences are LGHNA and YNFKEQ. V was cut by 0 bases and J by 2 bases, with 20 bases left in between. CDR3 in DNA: TGTGCCAGCAGCCAAGAGAGGGCGGAGAATTGGGAACCCTACGAGCAGTACTTC. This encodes CASSQERAENWEPYEQYF.

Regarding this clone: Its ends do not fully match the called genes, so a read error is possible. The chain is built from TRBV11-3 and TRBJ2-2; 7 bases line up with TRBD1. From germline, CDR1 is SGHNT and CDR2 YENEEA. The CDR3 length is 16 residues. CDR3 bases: TGTGCCAGCAGCCTAGACCGGACAGGGAACACCGGGGAGCTGTTTTTT. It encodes CASSLDRTGNTGELFF.

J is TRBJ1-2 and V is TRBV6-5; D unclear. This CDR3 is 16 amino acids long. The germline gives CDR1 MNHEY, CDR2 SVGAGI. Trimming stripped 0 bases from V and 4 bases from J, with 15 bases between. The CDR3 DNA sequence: TGTGCCAGCAGTTACTCGAGGACGGAGCGGTTCTATGGCTACACCTTC. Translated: CASSYSRTERFYGYTF.

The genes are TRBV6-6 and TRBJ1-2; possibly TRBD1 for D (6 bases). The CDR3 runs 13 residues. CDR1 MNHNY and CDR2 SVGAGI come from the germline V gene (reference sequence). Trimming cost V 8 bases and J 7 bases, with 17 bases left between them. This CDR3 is CASGGANDSGYTF. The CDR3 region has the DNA TGTGCCAGCGGGGGGGCGAATGATTCTGGCTACACCTTC.

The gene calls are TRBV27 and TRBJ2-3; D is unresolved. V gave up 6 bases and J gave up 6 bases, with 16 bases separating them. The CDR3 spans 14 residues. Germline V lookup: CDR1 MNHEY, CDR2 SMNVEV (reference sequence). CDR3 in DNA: TGTGCCAGCAGCCATCCCCCCGAGGTCGATACGCAGTATTTT. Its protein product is CASSHPPEVDTQYF.

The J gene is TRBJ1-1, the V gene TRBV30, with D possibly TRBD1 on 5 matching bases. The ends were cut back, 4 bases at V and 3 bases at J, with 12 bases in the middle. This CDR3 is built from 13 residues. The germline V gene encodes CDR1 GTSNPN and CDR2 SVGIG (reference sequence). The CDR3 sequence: CAWNLGGDTEAFF. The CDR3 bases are TGTGCCTGGAACTTAGGAGGGGACACTGAAGCTTTCTTT.

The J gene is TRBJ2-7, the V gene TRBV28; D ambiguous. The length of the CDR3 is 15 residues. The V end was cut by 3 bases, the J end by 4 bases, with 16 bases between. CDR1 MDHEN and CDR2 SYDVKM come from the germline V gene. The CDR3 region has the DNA TGTGCCAGCAGTTTGAGGTCAGATAGTCAGTACGAGCAGTACTTC. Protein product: CASSLRSDSQYEQYF.